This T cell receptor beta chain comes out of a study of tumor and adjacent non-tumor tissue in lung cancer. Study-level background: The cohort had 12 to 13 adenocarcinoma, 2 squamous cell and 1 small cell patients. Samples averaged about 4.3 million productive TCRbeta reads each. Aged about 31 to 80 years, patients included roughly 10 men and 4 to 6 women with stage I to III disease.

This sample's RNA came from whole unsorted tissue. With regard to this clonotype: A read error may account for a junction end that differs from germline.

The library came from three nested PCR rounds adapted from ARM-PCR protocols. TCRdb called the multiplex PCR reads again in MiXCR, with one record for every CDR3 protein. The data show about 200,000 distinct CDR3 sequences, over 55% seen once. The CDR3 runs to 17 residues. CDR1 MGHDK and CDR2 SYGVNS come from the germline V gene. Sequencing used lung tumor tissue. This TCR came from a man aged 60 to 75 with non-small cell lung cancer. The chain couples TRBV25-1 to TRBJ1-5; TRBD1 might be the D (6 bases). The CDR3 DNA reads TGTGCCTGCAGTTTACGGAGACAACAGGGAGACAATCAGCCCCAGCATTTT. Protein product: CACSLRRQQGDNQPQHF.